This T cell receptor (beta chain) was retrieved from a study of human T cells and chemical hapten exposure. In the study overall: In the roughly 25-week study, patients were dosed weekly with diphenylcyclopropenone on the scalp throughout. Epicutaneous patch tests delivered 0.01% DPC to the upper back, with evaluation at 6 days.

In the source study's methods: Per sample, the median was 95,638 TCRs, with values from roughly 25,000 to 750,000. From the RACE reads, TCRdb called clonotypes with MiXCR, one entry per CDR3 protein. Clone size and V and J calls follow TCRdb, not the original study. The sample records some 99,000 distinct CDR3 sequences, about a tenth being singletons. The time point: patch test 2, 6 weeks after DPC sensitization. Indicated treatment: therapeutic diphenylcyclopropenone sensitization with weekly scalp DPC. The V and J ends lost 4 bases and 2 bases respectively, with 12 bases between them. The CDR3 totals 15 residues. Germline V gene lookup returns CDR1 SGHTA and CDR2 FQGNSA.

V gene TRBV7-2 combines with J gene TRBJ1-5; D not resolved. The sample here was whole blood, taken in connection with sensitization to the hapten diphenylcyclopropenone (DPC). This TCR came from a woman in her thirties or forties with alopecia areata. Some clones in this sample may be carry-over from other donors' samples. The DNA for the CDR3 is TGTGCCAGCAGCTCCCTCGGAGGGCGCAATCAGCCCCAGCATTTT. Translating gives CASSSLGGRNQPQHF.